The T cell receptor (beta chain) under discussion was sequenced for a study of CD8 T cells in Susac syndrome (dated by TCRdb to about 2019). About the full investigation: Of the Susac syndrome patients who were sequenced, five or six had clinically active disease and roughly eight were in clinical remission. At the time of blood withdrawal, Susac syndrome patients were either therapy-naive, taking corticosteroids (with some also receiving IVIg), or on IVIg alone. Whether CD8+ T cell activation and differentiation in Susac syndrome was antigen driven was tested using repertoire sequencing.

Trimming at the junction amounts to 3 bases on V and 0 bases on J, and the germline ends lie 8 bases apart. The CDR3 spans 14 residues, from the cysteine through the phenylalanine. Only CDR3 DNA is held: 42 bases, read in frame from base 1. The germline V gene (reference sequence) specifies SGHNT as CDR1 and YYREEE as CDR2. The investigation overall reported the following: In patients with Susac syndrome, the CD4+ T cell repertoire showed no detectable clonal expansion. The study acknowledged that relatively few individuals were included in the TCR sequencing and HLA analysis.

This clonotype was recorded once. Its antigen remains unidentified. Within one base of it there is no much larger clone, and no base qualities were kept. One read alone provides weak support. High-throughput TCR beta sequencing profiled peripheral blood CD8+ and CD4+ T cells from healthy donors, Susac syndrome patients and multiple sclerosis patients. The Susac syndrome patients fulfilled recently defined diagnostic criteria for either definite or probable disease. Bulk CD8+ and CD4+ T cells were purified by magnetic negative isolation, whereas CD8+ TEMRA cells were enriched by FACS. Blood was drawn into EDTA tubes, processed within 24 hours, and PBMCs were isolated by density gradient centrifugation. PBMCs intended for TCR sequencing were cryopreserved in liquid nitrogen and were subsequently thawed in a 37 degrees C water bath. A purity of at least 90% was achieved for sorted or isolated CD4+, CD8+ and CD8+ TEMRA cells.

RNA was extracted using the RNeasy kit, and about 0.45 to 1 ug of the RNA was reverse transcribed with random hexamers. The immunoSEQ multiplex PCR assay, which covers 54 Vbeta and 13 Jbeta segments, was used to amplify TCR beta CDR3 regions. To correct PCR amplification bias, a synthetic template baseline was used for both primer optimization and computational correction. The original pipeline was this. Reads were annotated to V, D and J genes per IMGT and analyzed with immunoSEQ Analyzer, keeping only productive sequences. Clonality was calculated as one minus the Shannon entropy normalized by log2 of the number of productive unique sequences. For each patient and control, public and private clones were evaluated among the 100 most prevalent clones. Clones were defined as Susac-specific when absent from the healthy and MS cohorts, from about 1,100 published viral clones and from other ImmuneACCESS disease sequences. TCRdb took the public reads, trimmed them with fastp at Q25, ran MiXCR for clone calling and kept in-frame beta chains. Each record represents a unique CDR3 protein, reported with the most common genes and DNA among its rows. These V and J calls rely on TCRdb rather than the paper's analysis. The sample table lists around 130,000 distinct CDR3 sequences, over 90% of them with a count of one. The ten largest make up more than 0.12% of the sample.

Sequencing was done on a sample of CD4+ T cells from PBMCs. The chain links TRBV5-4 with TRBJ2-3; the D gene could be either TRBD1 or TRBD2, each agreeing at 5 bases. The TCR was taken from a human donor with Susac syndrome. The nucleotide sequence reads TGTGCCAGCAGCTGGGACGGTAGCACAGATACGCAGTATTTT. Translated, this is CASSWDGSTDTQYF.